Listed here is a single T cell receptor beta chain. Treatment meaning: some 20 received Ad26.COV2.S at low or high dose, single or two shots; about 5 received placebo; per-sample allocation not given. Samples came from day 63 after the first vaccine or placebo injection. Boston supplied an adult donor aged 18-55 years. This record comes from a study of Ad26.COV2.S vaccination and SARS-CoV-2 variants. Measured with immunoSEQ multiplex PCR; TCRdb has only the in-frame clones, and not every one. The repertoire has around 400,000 clones, about four fifths of them found once; the top ten carry around 7.3%. V was clipped by 8 bases and J by 1 base, with 11 bases between them. The CDR3 spans 13 residues.

The chain employs TRBV12-3 or TRBV12-4 and TRBJ1-1; perhaps TRBD1 as D (6 bases). The sequence came from a person aged 18-65 years who received the Ad26.COV2.S COVID-19 vaccine or a placebo. The sample in question was peripheral blood, obtained in a trial of Ad26.COV2.S vaccine versus placebo. The CDR3 region has the DNA TGTGCCAGCCAGGGGATGTGGAACACTGAAGCTTTCTTT. This translates into CASQGMWNTEAFF.